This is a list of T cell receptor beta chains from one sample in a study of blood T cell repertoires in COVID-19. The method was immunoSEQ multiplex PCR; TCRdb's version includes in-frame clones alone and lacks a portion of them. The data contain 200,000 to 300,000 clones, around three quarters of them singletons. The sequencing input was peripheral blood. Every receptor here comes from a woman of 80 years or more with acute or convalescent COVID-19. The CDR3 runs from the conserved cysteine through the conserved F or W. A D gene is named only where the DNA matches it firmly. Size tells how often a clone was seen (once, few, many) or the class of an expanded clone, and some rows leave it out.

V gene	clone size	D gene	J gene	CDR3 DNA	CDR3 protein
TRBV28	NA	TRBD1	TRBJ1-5	TGTGCCAGCAGGACTATAGGGACAGGGGGCAATCAGCCCCAGCATTTT	CASRTIGTGGNQPQHF
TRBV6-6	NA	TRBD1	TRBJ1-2	TGTGCCAGCAGTAATCGGGACAGGGGGGACTATGGCTACACCTTC	CASSNRDRGDYGYTF
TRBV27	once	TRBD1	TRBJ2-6	TGTGCCAGCAGTCCCAGACAGGGTCCTGGGGCCAACGTCCTGACTTTC	CASSPRQGPGANVLTF
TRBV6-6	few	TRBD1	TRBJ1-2	TGTGCCAGCAGTCCCGCCGGGACAGTGGATGGCTACACCTTC	CASSPAGTVDGYTF
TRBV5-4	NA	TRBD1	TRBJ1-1	TGTGCCAGCAGGGGGGACAGCATGAACACTGAAGCTTTCTTT	CASRGDSMNTEAFF
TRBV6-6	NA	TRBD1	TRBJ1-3	TGTGCCAGCAGTTACGTCGGGACAGGGGGGCGAAACACCATATATTTT	CASSYVGTGGRNTIYF
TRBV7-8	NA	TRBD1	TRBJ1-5	TGTGCCAGCAGCTTAGGACAGGGTTTTAGCAATCAGCCCCAGCATTTT	CASSLGQGFSNQPQHF
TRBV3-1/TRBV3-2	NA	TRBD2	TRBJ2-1	TGTGCCAGCAGCCAAGTCGCGGGAGGCTACAATGAGCAGTTCTTC	CASSQVAGGYNEQFF
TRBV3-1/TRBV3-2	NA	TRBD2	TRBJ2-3	TGTGCCAGCAGCCAAGATATACTAGCGGGGGCCCGGGGGGATACGCAGTATTTT	CASSQDILAGARGDTQYF
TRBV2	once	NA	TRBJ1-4	TGTGCCAGCTGCGGGGGGCGGTTCGAAAAACTGTTTTTT	CASCGGRFEKLFF
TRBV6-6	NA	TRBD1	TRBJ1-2	TGTGCCAGCAGTTCTCCGGGACAGGGCAAAGGTGGCTACACCTTC	CASSSPGQGKGGYTF
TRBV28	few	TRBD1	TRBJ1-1	TGTGCCAGCAGTTTACAACGGACAGGGAATACTGAAGCTTTCTTT	CASSLQRTGNTEAFF
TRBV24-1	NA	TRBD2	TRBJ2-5	TGTGCCACCAGTGACACTAGCGGGGGGGGAGAGACCCAGTACTTC	CATSDTSGGGETQYF
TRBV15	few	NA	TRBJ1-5	TGTGCCACTGCCCCAAGGGGATCGATTAGCAATCAGCCCCAGCATTTT	CATAPRGSISNQPQHF
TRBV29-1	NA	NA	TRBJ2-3	TGCAGCGTTGACACCATGCGTGGGAGGCTCACAGATACGCAGTATTTT	CSVDTMRGRLTDTQYF
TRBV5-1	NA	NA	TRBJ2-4	TGCGCCAGCCGGTCCTCCTCCGAAAACATTCAGTACTTC	CASRSSSENIQYF
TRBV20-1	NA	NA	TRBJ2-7	TGCAGTGCTAGTCGTCACAGGGGGGGGACATCAACCTACGAGCAGTACTTC	CSASRHRGGTSTYEQYF
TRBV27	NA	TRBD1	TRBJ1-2	TGTGCCAGCAGTTTAAGCCCCGTAGGGACAGGGCTCGGGGGCTACACCTTC	CASSLSPVGTGLGGYTF
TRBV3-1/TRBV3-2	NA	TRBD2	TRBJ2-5	TGTGCCAGCAGCCAAGATCAGGGGCGGGGGGGCCTGGAGACCCAGTACTTC	CASSQDQGRGGLETQYF
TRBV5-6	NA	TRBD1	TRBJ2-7	TGTGCCAGCAGCGATCGGACAGGGAACTACGAGCAGTACTTC	CASSDRTGNYEQYF
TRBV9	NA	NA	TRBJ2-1	TGTGCCAGCAGCAAGACTAGGGCCCTGTACAATGAGCAGTTCTTC	CASSKTRALYNEQFF
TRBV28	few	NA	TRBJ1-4	TGTGCCAGCAGACAATCAGGGGTTGGGAATGAAAAACTGTTTTTT	CASRQSGVGNEKLFF
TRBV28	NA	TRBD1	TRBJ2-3	TGTGCCAGCAGTACCCCGGGACAGGGGTCAGATACGCAGTATTTT	CASSTPGQGSDTQYF
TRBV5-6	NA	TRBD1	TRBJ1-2	TGTGCCAGCAGCGTCCGGGACAGCTTCTATGGCTACACCTTC	CASSVRDSFYGYTF
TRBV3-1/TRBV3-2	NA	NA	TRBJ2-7	TGTGCCAGCAGCCGGGCAGGGACCTACGAGCAGTACTTC	CASSRAGTYEQYF
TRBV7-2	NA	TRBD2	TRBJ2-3	TGTGCCAGCAGCTCCCAGCGGGGGGTGGGAGATACGCAGTATTTT	CASSSQRGVGDTQYF
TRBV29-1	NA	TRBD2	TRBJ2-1	TGCAGCGTAGCTAGCGGGACGTCCTACAATGAGCAGTTCTTC	CSVASGTSYNEQFF